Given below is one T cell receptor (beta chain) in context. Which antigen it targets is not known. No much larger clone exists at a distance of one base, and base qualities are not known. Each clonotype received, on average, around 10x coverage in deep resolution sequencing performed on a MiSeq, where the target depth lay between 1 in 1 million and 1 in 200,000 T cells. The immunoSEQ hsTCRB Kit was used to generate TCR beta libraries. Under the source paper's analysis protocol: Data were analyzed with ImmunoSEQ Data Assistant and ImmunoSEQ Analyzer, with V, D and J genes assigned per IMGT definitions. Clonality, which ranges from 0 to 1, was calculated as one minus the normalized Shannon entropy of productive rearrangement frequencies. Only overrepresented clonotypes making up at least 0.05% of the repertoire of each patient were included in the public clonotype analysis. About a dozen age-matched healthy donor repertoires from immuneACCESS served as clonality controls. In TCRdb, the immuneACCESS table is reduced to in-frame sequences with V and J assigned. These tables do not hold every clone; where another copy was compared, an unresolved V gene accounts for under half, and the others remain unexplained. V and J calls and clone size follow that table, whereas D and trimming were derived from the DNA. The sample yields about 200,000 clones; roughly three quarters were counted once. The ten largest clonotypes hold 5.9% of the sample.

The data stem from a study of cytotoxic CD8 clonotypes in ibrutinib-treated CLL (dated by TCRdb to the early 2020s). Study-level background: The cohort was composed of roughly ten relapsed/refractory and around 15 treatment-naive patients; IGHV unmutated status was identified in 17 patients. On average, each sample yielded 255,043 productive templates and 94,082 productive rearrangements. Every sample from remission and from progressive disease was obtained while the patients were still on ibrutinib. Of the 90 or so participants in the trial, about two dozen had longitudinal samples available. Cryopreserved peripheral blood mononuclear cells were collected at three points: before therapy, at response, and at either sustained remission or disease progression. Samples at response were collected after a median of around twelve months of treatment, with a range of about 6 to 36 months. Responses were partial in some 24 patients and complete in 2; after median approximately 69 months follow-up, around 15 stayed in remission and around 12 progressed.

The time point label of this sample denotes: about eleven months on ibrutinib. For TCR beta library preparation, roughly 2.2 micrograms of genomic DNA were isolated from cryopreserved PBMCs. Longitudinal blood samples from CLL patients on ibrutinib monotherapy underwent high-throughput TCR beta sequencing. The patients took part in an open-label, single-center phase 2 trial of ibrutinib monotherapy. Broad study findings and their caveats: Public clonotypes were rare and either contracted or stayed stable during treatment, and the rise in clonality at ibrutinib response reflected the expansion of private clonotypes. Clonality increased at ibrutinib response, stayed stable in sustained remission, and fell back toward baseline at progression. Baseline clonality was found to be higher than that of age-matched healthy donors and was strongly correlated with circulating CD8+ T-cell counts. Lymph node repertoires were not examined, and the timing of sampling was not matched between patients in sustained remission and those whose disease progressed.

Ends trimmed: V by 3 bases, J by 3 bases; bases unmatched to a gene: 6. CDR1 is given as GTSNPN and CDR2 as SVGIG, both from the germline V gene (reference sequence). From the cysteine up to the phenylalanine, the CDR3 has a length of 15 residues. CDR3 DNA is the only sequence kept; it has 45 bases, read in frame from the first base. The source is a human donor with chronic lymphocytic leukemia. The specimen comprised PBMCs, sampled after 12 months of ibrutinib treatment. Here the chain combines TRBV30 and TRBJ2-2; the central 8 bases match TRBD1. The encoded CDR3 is CAWSLPGQDTGELFF. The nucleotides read TGTGCCTGGAGCCTCCCGGGACAGGACACCGGGGAGCTGTTTTTT. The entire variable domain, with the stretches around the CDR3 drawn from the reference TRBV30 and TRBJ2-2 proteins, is SQTIHQWPATLVQPVGSPLSLECTVEGTSNPNLYWYRQAAGRGLQLLFYSVGIGQISSEVPQNLSASRPQDRQFILSSKKLLLSDSGFYLCAWSLPGQDTGELFFGEGSRLTVL.